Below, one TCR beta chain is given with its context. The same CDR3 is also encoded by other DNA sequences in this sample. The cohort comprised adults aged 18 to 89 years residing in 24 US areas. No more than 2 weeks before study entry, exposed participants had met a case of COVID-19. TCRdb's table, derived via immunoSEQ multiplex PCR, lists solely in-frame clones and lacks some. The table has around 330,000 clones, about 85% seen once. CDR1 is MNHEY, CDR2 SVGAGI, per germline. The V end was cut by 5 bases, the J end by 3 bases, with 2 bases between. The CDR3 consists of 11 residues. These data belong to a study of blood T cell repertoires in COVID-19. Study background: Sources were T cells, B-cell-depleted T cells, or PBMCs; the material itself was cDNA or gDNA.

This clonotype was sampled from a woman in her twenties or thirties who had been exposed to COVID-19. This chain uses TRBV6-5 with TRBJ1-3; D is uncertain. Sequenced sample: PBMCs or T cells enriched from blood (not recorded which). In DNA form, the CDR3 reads TGTGCCAGCAGTCTTGGAAACACCATATATTTT. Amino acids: CASSLGNTIYF.